This T cell receptor (beta chain) emerged from a study of blood T cell repertoires in COVID-19. Study as a whole: There were acute and convalescent COVID-19 samples, and they came from the United States, Italy and Spain. The cDNA or gDNA used as material had been derived from T cells, B-cell-depleted T cells, or PBMCs.

V gave up 5 bases and J gave up 4 bases, with 16 bases separating them. CDR3 length: 15 residues. Germline V lookup: CDR1 SNHLY, CDR2 FYNNEI. Original analysis: The assay estimated nucleated cells by amplifying reference gene primers. Clones were sequenced by immunoSEQ multiplex PCR, and TCRdb holds only the in-frame ones, with some missing. V and J calls and clone size are as listed in that table; D and trimming were resolved from the DNA. The repertoire consists of 200,000 to 250,000 clones, with 88% occurring once and the leading ten covering less than 3.5%. The source is a woman aged 55 to 70 with acute or convalescent COVID-19. Sequenced: peripheral blood. This rearrangement joins TRBV2 to TRBJ2-3; D is possibly TRBD2 (6 bases). CDR3 coding DNA: TGTGCCAGCAGTCTAGTGGGGGGACGTGCAGATACGCAGTATTTT. Its protein product is CASSLVGGRADTQYF.